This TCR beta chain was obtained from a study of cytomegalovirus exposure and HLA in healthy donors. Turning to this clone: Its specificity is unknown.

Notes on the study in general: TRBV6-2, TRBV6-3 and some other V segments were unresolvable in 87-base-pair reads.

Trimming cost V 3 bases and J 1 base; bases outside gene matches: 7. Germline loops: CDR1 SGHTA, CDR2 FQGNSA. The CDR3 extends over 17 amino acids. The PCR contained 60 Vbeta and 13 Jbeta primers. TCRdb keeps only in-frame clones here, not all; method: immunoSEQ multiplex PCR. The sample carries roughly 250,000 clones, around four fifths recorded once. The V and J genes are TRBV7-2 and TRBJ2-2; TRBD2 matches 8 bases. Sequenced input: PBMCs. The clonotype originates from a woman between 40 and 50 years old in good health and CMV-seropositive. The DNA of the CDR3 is TGTGCCAGCAGCTTGACTTTAACTAGCGGGAACACCGGGGAGCTGTTTTTT. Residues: CASSLTLTSGNTGELFF.